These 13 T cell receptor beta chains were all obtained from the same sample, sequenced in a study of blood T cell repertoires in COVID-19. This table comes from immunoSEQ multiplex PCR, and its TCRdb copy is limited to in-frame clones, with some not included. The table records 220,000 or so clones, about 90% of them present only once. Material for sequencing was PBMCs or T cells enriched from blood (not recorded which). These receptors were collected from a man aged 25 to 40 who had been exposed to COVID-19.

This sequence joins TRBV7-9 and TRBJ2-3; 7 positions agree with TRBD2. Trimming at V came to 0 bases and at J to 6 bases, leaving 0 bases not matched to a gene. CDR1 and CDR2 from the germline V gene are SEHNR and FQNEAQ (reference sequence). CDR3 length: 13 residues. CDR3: CASSLAGGDTQYF. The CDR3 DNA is TGTGCCAGCAGCTTAGCGGGGGGGGATACGCAGTATTTT.

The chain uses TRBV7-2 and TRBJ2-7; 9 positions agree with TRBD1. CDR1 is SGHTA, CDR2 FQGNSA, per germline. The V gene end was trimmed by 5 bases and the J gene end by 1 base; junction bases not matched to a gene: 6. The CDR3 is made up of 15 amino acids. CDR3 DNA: TGTGCCAGCAGCCCATGGACAGGGGAGTCCTACGAGCAGTACTTC. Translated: CASSPWTGESYEQYF. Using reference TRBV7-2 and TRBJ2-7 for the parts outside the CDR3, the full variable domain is GAGVSQSPSNKVTEKGKDVELRCDPISGHTALYWYRQSLGQGLEFLIYFQGNSAPDKSGLPSDRFSAERTGGSVSTLTIQRTQQEDSAVYLCASSPWTGESYEQYFGPGTRLTVT.

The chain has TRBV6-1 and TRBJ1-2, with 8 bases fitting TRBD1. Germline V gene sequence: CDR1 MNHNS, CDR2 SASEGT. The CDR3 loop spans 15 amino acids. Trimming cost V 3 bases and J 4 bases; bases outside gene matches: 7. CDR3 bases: TGTGCCAGCAGTGAGATCGGGACAGGACTCTATGGCTACACCTTC. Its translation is CASSEIGTGLYGYTF.

The CDR3 sequence: CASSLDLRQFF. The CDR3 nucleotides read TGTGCCAGCAGCTTAGATCTCAGGCAGTTCTTC. The chain is built from TRBV11-2 and TRBJ2-1; no reliable D call. The CDR3 runs to 11 residues. Between the trimmed V and J ends, which lost 0 bases and 12 bases, there was a span of 6 bases. Germline V CDR1 and CDR2: SGHAT, FQNNGV.

The CDR3 reads CATSPAGRDEQFF. The CDR3 DNA reads as TGTGCCACCAGTCCAGCGGGGCGGGATGAGCAGTTCTTC. The rearrangement uses TRBV24-1 and TRBJ2-1, with TRBD2 matching over 7 bases. CDR1 and CDR2 (germline): KGHDR, SFDVKD. V lost 6 bases, J lost 8 bases, and 6 bases stayed unmatched. This CDR3 has 13 residues.

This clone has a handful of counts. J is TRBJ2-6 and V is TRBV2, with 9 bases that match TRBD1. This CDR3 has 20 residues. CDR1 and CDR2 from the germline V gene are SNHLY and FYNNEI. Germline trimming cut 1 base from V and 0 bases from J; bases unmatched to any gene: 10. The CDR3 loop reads CASSEGTGALVSSGANVLTF. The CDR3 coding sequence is TGTGCCAGCAGTGAAGGGACAGGGGCTCTTGTGTCCTCTGGGGCCAACGTCCTGACTTTC.

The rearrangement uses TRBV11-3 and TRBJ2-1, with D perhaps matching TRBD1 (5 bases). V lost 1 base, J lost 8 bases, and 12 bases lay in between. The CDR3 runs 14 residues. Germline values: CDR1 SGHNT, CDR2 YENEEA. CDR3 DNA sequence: TGTGCCAGCAGCTTAGCAGGGCAGCCCGATGAGCAGTTCTTC. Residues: CASSLAGQPDEQFF.

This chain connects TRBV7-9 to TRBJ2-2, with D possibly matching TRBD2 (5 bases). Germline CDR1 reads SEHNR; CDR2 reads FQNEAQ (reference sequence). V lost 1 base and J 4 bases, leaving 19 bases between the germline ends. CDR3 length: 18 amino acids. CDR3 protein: CASSLVEVDPGFTGELFF. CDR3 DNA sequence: TGTGCCAGCAGCTTAGTGGAGGTGGACCCGGGATTCACCGGGGAGCTGTTTTTT.

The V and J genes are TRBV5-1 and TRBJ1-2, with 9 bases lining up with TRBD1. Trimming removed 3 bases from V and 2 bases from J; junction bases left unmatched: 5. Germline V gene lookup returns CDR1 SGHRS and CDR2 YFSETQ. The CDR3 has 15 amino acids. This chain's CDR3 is CASSSSTGGNYGYTF. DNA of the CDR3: TGCGCCAGCAGCTCCTCGACAGGGGGAAACTATGGCTACACCTTC.

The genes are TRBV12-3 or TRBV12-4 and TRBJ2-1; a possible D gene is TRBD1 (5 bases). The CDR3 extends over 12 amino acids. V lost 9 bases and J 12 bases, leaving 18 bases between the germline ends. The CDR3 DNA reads TGTGCCAGAAGGAAGGGGTACTGTTGGCAGTTCTTC. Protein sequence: CARRKGYCWQFF.

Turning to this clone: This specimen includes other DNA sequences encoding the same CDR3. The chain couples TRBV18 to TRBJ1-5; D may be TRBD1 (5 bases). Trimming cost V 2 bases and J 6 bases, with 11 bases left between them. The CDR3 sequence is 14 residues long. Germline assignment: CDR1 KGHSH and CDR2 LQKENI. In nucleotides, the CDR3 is TGTGCCAGCTCACCAGGCAGGGAAGGTCAGCCCCAGCATTTT. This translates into CASSPGREGQPQHF. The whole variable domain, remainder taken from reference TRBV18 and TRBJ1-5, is NAGVMQNPRHLVRRRGQEARLRCSPMKGHSHVYWYRQLPEEGLKFMVYLQKENIIDESGMPKERFSAEFPKEGPSILRIQQVVRGDSAAYFCASSPGREGQPQHFGDGTRLSIL.

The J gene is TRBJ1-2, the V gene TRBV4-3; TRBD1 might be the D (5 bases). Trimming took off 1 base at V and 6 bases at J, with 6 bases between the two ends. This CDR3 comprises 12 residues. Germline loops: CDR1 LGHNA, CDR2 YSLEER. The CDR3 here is CASSQGGDGYTF. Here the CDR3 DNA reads TGCGCCAGCAGCCAAGGGGGGGATGGCTACACCTTC.

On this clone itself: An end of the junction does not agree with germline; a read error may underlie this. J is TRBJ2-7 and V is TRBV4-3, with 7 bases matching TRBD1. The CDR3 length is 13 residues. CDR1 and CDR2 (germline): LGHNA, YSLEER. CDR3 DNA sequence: TGCGCCAGCAGCCTTCACCAAGGAGGACAGGCTGTCTTC. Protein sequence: CASSLHQGGQAVF.